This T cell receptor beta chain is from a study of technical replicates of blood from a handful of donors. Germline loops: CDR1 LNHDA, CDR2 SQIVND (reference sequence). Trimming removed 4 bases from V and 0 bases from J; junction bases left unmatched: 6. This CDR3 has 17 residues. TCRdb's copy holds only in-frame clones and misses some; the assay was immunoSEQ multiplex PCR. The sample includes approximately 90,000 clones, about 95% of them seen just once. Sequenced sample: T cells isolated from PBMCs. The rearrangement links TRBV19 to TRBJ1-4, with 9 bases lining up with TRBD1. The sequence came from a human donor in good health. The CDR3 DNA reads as TGTGCCAGTAGTACCTCAAGACAGGGGGCAACTAATGAAAAACTGTTTTTT. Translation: CASSTSRQGATNEKLFF.